Sequencing of this TCR beta chain was carried out in a study of siplizumab effects on memory and regulatory T cells. Study-wide points: Researchers could not give a naive or memory phenotype to roughly 80-97% of proliferating CD4+ or CD8+ clones. Under siplizumab, alloreactive sequences traced to unstimulated CD4+ memory cells were significantly reduced.

The CDR3 covers 13 residues. Germline CDR1 reads SGHVS; CDR2 reads FQNEAQ. The V end was cut by 5 bases, the J end by 9 bases, with 13 bases between. Sequencing was performed with immunoSEQ multiplex PCR; in TCRdb, only in-frame clones are kept and a portion is missing. The sample consists of some 100,000 clones, about 93% of them appearing once. On this clone itself: The antigen is unknown.

V gene TRBV7-8 combines with J gene TRBJ2-2; D is uncertain. The receptor was derived from a human donor in good health. Source material: Tregs sorted from blood. This CDR3 reads CASSPPQSRELFF. The DNA of the CDR3 is TGTGCCAGCAGCCCCCCCCAGTCGCGGGAGCTGTTTTTT. Filled out from reference TRBV7-8 and TRBJ2-2, the complete variable domain reads GAGVSQSPRYKVAKRGQDVALRCDPISGHVSLFWYQQALGQGPEFLTYFQNEAQLDKSGLPSDRFFAERPEGSVSTLKIQRTQQEDSAVYLCASSPPQSRELFFGEGSRLTVL.